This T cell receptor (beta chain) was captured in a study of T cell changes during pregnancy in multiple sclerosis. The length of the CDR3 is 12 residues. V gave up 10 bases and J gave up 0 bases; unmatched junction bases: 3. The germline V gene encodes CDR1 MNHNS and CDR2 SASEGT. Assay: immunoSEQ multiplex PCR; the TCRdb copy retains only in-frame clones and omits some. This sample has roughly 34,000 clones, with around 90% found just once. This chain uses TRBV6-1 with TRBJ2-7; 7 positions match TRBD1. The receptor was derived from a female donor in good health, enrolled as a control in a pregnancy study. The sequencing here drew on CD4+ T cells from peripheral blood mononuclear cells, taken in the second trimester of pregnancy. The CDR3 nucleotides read TGTGCCACGAGGGACAGCTCCTACGAGCAGTACTTC. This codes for CATRDSSYEQYF.